This T cell receptor (beta chain) originates from a study of Ad26.COV2.S vaccination and SARS-CoV-2 variants (dated by TCRdb to about 2021). Study-wide context: Vaccine-arm donors were drawn from COV1001, a multicentre, randomized, double-blind, placebo-controlled phase I-IIa trial of Ad26.COV2.S in healthy adults. Ad26.COV2.S was administered intramuscularly at 5 x 10^10 or 1 x 10^11 viral particles, either as a single shot or as two shots given 56 days apart. The specificity and breadth of SARS-CoV-2-reactive T cell receptors after Ad26.COV2.S vaccination were assessed by TCRbeta repertoire sequencing. The TCR-sequenced set comprised roughly 30 samples: some 20 Ad26.COV2.S vaccine recipients, 5 placebo recipients and 8 SARS-CoV-2 convalescent individuals. Trial participants were randomized into five groups of five: low-dose or high-dose Ad26.COV2.S given once or twice, or placebo on both occasions. Blinding of investigators to trial group allocation was maintained during experiments and outcome assessment. On the study overall, not on this receptor specifically: The authors noted that total T cell responses may have been underestimated by the TCR breadth and depth analyses. Ad26.COV2.S recipients had higher spike-specific TCR breadth than placebo recipients (P = 0.0014). The study was not powered for comparison of responses between vaccine doses or regimens. After vaccination, substantial breadth of spike-specific CD8+ and CD4+ T cell responses was reported. Vaccine and placebo recipients had similar non-spike TCR breadth, a finding consistent with the vaccine containing only spike.

With regard to this clone: There is no known antigen for this receptor. Base qualities are not recorded, but no much larger clone differs from it by a single base.

V ends up 1 base short and J 3 bases short, with an unmatched junction base count of 4. Including cysteine and phenylalanine, the CDR3 has 16 amino acids. The CDR3 DNA has 48 bases and is translated from base 1. Looking up the germline V gene yields CDR1 SGHDT and CDR2 YYEEEE. The sample's treatment or condition, from its label and the paper: roughly 19 received Ad26.COV2.S at low or high dose, single or two shots; several received placebo; per-sample allocation not given. For vaccine and placebo recipients, repertoires were sequenced using samples collected on day 63 after the first injection. Between 29 July and 7 August 2020, Cohort 1b enrolled about two dozen adults aged 18-55 years at one site in Boston, USA. Ad26.COV2.S consisted of a replication-incompetent adenovirus type 26 vector by which a prefusion-stabilized SARS-CoV-2 spike protein from the original Wuhan strain was expressed. The immunoSEQ Assay was used to sequence TCRbeta CDR3 regions. After extraction, genomic DNA underwent amplification by bias-controlled multiplex PCR, followed by high-throughput sequencing. As for the authors' bioinformatics: Collapsing and filtering of sequences were performed to quantify the absolute abundance of each unique TCRbeta CDR3 region. Usable DNA was measured by amplifying reference genes present in all nucleated cells, and TCRbeta template counts were normalized to that usable DNA to estimate T cell fraction. Repertoire TCRs were annotated as SARS-CoV-2-specific by exact matching of V gene, CDR3 amino acid sequence and J gene to a known reactive TCR set. MIRA supplied the reference SARS-CoV-2 TCR set, which was filtered for enrichment in COVID-19-positive ImmuneCODE repertoires so that public or cross-reactive TCRs were removed. Based on the MIRA antigens, annotated TCRs were further analysed at the level of specific ORF or position within ORF. Breadth was defined as the number of annotated unique rearrangements divided by the total number of unique productive rearrangements, and depth was defined as the summed frequency of the annotated unique rearrangements. TCR breadth was compared between groups using two-sided Wilcoxon rank-sum tests. The immuneACCESS repertoire file appears here via TCRdb, limited to in-frame rearrangements. These files lack a portion of the clones; in checked studies, under half of the deficit traces to unresolved V genes, and the cause of the others is not known. V and J calls and clone size are as listed in that table; D and trimming were resolved from the DNA. The sample has fewer than 400,000 clones on record, 90% of them singletons. Together, the top ten hold 5% to 6.5% of the sample.

This receptor was taken from a person between 18 and 65 years old who received the Ad26.COV2.S COVID-19 vaccine or a placebo. The rearrangement joined TRBV5-6 to TRBJ2-1, with 10 bases aligning to TRBD1. Specimen: peripheral blood, collected in a trial of Ad26.COV2.S vaccine versus placebo. The CDR3 corresponds to CASSLRTGGHYNEQFF. The nucleotide sequence reads TGTGCCAGCAGCTTGCGGACAGGGGGGCACTACAATGAGCAGTTCTTC.